The clone carrying this T cell receptor beta chain was seen more than once but under ten times. These data belong to a study of T-cell memory formation after mild COVID-19. Study-level background: Clustering of TCRs was largely donor specific.

A 5'RACE reaction primed in the constant segment made cDNA libraries of TCR alpha and TCR beta, and these carried sample barcodes and UMIs. TCRdb ran MiXCR on the 5' RACE reads and lists one entry per CDR3 protein. The sample gives roughly 300,000 distinct CDR3 sequences, 7% to 10% of which show up once; about 20% is in the top ten. The CDR3 length is 15 residues. Germline lookup yields CDR1 SEHNR and CDR2 FQNEAQ (reference sequence). V shed 2 bases, J shed 4 bases, and the junction held 7 bases outside the gene matches. Input material: PBMCs or a T cell subset sorted from them (not recorded which). The gene calls are TRBV7-9 and TRBJ2-5; the match to TRBD1 covers 7 bases. This TCR derives from a man aged 18-30 years who had mild COVID-19 (a few samples of this study predate the infection). Cell type and time point are not known. CDR3 amino acids: CASSLSDRASETQYF. CDR3 sequence (DNA): TGTGCCAGCAGCTTATCTGACAGGGCGTCAGAGACCCAGTACTTC. The full variable domain, completed using reference TRBV7-9 and TRBJ2-5, is DTGVSQNPRHKITKRGQNVTFRCDPISEHNRLYWYRQTLGQGPEFLTYFQNEAQLEKSRLLSDRFSAERPKGSFSTLEIQRTEQGDSAMYLCASSLSDRASETQYFGPGTRLLVL.